Shown below are 20 T cell receptor beta chains from a single sample sequenced in a study of cytomegalovirus exposure and HLA in healthy donors. PCR primers comprised 60 Vbeta and 13 Jbeta primers. Using immunoSEQ multiplex PCR, the repertoire was profiled, and TCRdb retains in-frame clones only, with some absent. Here the sample table reports approximately 130,000 clones. The sequencing sample was made of PBMCs. These receptors were collected from a woman between 55 and 75 years old in good health and CMV-seronegative.

This sequence joins TRBV6-4 and TRBJ1-5; 7 bases fit TRBD1. The J segment lost 6 bases and the V segment lost 6 bases, leaving 5 bases of the junction unmatched. Germline CDR1 and CDR2: MRHNA and SNTAGT. This CDR3 is 13 amino acids long. The DNA of the CDR3 is TGTGCCAGCAGGACAGGGCGCACTCAGCCCCAGCATTTT. Translated: CASRTGRTQPQHF.

The CDR3 DNA is TGCAGCGTCGCAGAACAGGGGGGCTACACCTTC. Protein product: CSVAEQGGYTF. The J gene is TRBJ1-2, the V gene TRBV29-1, with 7 bases identical to TRBD1. This CDR3 is 11 amino acids long. Trimming cost V 6 bases and J 8 bases; bases outside gene matches: 6. Germline V gives CDR1 SQVTM, CDR2 ANQGSEA. The variable domain in full, with the rest retrieved from reference TRBV29-1 and TRBJ1-2, is SAVISQKPSRDICQRGTSLTIQCQVDSQVTMMFWYRQQPGQSLTLIATANQGSEATYESGFVIDKFPISRPNLTFSTLTVSNMSPEDSSIYLCSVAEQGGYTFGSGTRLTVV.

The rearrangement uses TRBV19 and TRBJ2-1; 10 bases align to TRBD2. The CDR3 consists of 22 residues. Unmatched junction bases numbered 26, after V lost 7 bases and J lost 2 bases. Per the germline V gene, CDR1 is LNHDA and CDR2 is SQIVND (reference sequence). As DNA, the CDR3 is TGTGCCAGTACCTATGTGCTGGGGAGTAGCGGGGGGCCCCCCCGTCCCTACAATGAGCAGTTCTTC. It yields the protein CASTYVLGSSGGPPRPYNEQFF.

V gene TRBV6-5 combines with J gene TRBJ1-4; no firm D call. The CDR3 sequence is 11 residues long. Trimming shortened V by 3 bases and J by 10 bases, and 6 bases separated the two germline ends. Germline V gene data show CDR1 as MNHEY and CDR2 as SVGAGI. The CDR3 DNA follows: TGTGCCAGCAGTTATAGTGGAAAACTGTTTTTT. Amino acids: CASSYSGKLFF.

The V gene is TRBV5-1, the J gene TRBJ2-3; D remains unclear. Germline CDR1 is SGHRS and CDR2 is YFSETQ. Trimming cost V 8 bases and J 5 bases, with 9 bases left between them. This CDR3 spans 11 amino acids. CDR3: CASRSLDTQYF. The CDR3 DNA reads TGCGCCAGTCGGAGTTTAGATACGCAGTATTTT.

The chain carries TRBV10-3 and TRBJ2-7, with 9 bases lining up with TRBD2. J lost 4 bases, V lost 0 bases, and 4 bases had no gene match. The length of the CDR3 is 15 residues. Germline CDR1 reads ENHRY; CDR2 reads SYGVKD. CDR3 region: CAISESGLAGYEQYF. CDR3 in DNA: TGTGCCATCAGTGAGTCAGGTCTAGCGGGGTACGAGCAGTACTTC.

The chain joins TRBV2 to TRBJ1-5; TRBD1 matches at 7 bases. V was pared by 5 bases and J by 4 bases, with 8 bases of the junction left unmatched. The CDR3 is 15 amino acids. Germline V gene data show CDR1 as SNHLY and CDR2 as FYNNEI. The CDR3 DNA reads TGTGCCAGCAGTCCCTGGGACAGCCCTAATCAGCCCCAGCATTTT. Translation gives CASSPWDSPNQPQHF.

This chain connects TRBV28 to TRBJ1-2; no clear D gene. Germline V gene sequence: CDR1 MDHEN, CDR2 SYDVKM. Deletions cut 6 bases from V and 1 base from J, with 6 bases between. This CDR3 has 12 residues. The CDR3 bases are TGTGCCAGCAGCAGATTTAACTATGGCTACACCTTC. Translated, it gives CASSRFNYGYTF.

CDR3 loop: CASSQGDRGISTYYEQYF. CDR3 coding DNA: TGCGCCAGCAGCCAAGGGGACAGGGGAATATCAACGTACTACGAGCAGTACTTC. The chain has TRBV5-1 and TRBJ2-7; 10 nucleotides agree with TRBD1. The CDR3 consists of 18 residues. Trimming removed 4 bases from V and 3 bases from J; junction bases left unmatched: 16. CDR1 is SGHRS and CDR2 is YFSETQ in the germline V gene.

V and J are TRBV29-1 and TRBJ2-7, with D perhaps matching TRBD1 (7 bases). Trimming stripped 7 bases from V and 2 bases from J, with 15 bases between. The germline V gene encodes CDR1 SQVTM and CDR2 ANQGSEA. This CDR3 region has 13 residues. Here the CDR3 reads CSARLGQAYEQYF. The CDR3 nucleotides are TGCAGCGCCAGACTAGGACAGGCCTACGAGCAGTACTTC.

The V and J genes are TRBV28 and TRBJ1-2; tentatively, D is TRBD1 (6 bases). Germline values: CDR1 MDHEN, CDR2 SYDVKM. This CDR3 spans 17 amino acids. V was cut by 1 base and J by 0 bases, with 15 bases left in between. CDR3 bases: TGTGCCAGCAGTTTATATCTCAGGGGCCCCCCTAACTATGGCTACACCTTC. Its protein is CASSLYLRGPPNYGYTF.

The V gene is TRBV6-5, the J gene TRBJ2-1; TRBD2 agrees at 7 bases. Germline V gene lookup returns CDR1 MNHEY and CDR2 SVGAGI. V shed 2 bases, J shed 7 bases, and the junction held 5 bases outside the gene matches. The CDR3 totals 14 residues. The CDR3, as DNA: TGTGCCAGCAGTTACGGGGGGGTCTATAATGAGCAGTTCTTC. Its protein is CASSYGGVYNEQFF.

The chain couples TRBV5-1 to TRBJ1-2, with TRBD1 identical over 8 bases. The CDR3 has 14 amino acids. The germline CDR1 and CDR2 sequences are SGHRS and YFSETQ. V lost 4 bases, J lost 3 bases, and 5 bases stayed unmatched. The CDR3 sequence is CASSELTGDYGYTF. The DNA for the CDR3 is TGCGCCAGCAGCGAGCTGACAGGGGACTATGGCTACACCTTC. Full variable domain (outside the CDR3, taken from reference TRBV5-1 and TRBJ1-2): KAGVTQTPRYLIKTRGQQVTLSCSPISGHRSVSWYQQTPGQGLQFLFEYFSETQRNKGNFPGRFSGRQFSNSRSEMNVSTLELGDSALYLCASSELTGDYGYTFGSGTRLTVV.

V gene TRBV18 combines with J gene TRBJ2-7, with 7 bases matching TRBD1. The germline V gene encodes CDR1 KGHSH and CDR2 LQKENI. With 3 bases clipped from V and 5 bases from J, the junction kept 1 base outside the gene matches. The CDR3 length is 12 residues. The CDR3 DNA follows: TGTGCCAGCTCACCTGGGACAGACGAGCAGTACTTC. It is translated as CASSPGTDEQYF. Full variable domain (rest looked up from reference TRBV18 and TRBJ2-7): NAGVMQNPRHLVRRRGQEARLRCSPMKGHSHVYWYRQLPEEGLKFMVYLQKENIIDESGMPKERFSAEFPKEGPSILRIQQVVRGDSAAYFCASSPGTDEQYFGPGTRLTVT.

The rearrangement uses TRBV11-1 and TRBJ2-2, with D tentatively TRBD1 (5 bases). Trimming shortened V by 6 bases and J by 4 bases, and 12 bases separated the two germline ends. The CDR3 extends over 14 amino acids. The germline gives CDR1 SGHAT, CDR2 FQDESV (reference sequence). The CDR3 loop reads CASSRVGPTGELFF. In DNA, the CDR3 is TGTGCCAGCAGTCGGGTGGGGCCCACCGGGGAGCTGTTTTTT. The full variable domain, its missing parts supplied by reference TRBV11-1 and TRBJ2-2, is EAEVAQSPRYKITEKSQAVAFWCDPISGHATLYWYRQILGQGPELLVQFQDESVVDDSQLPKDRFSAERLKGVDSTLKIQPAELGDSAMYLCASSRVGPTGELFFGEGSRLTVL.

The V call is TRBV25-1, the J call TRBJ2-4; D is perhaps TRBD1 (6 bases). CDR3 size: 14 residues. Trimming stripped 3 bases from V and 5 bases from J, with 11 bases between. The V gene's germline CDR1 is MGHDK and CDR2 SYGVNS. CDR3 in amino acids: CASSEIQGQNIQYF. CDR3 DNA: TGTGCCAGCAGTGAGATACAGGGTCAAAACATTCAGTACTTC.

The chain has TRBV28 and TRBJ2-7; no clear D gene. Germline V gene lookup returns CDR1 MDHEN and CDR2 SYDVKM. The CDR3 consists of 12 residues. Trimming cost V 7 bases and J 2 bases, with 9 bases left between them. CDR3 protein: CASTTSAYEQYF. In DNA, the CDR3 is TGTGCCAGCACTACTTCCGCCTACGAGCAGTACTTC. Full variable domain (remainder filled in from reference TRBV28 and TRBJ2-7): DVKVTQSSRYLVKRTGEKVFLECVQDMDHENMFWYRQDPGLGLRLIYFSYDVKMKEKGDIPEGYSVSREKKERFSLILESASTNQTSMYLCASTTSAYEQYFGPGTRLTVT.

J is TRBJ1-1 and V is TRBV5-1; 8 nucleotides match TRBD1. The CDR3 length is 16 residues. CDR1 is SGHRS and CDR2 is YFSETQ in the germline V gene. Trimming at V came to 0 bases and at J to 0 bases, leaving 4 bases not matched to a gene. The CDR3 is CASSLEQGGVNTEAFF. The CDR3, as DNA: TGCGCCAGCAGCTTGGAACAGGGGGGGGTGAACACTGAAGCTTTCTTT.

This chain uses TRBV28 with TRBJ2-5; D may be TRBD2 (7 bases). The germline CDR1 and CDR2 sequences are MDHEN and SYDVKM. Trimming took off 5 bases at V and 5 bases at J, with 18 bases between the two ends. This CDR3 spans 15 amino acids. The CDR3 loop reads CASSPPLGGQETQYF. The CDR3 DNA is TGTGCCAGCAGTCCCCCCCTGGGGGGGCAGGAGACCCAGTACTTC. Drawing the rest from reference TRBV28 and TRBJ2-5, the complete variable domain is DVKVTQSSRYLVKRTGEKVFLECVQDMDHENMFWYRQDPGLGLRLIYFSYDVKMKEKGDIPEGYSVSREKKERFSLILESASTNQTSMYLCASSPPLGGQETQYFGPGTRLLVL.

V is TRBV28 and J is TRBJ1-4, with 9 nucleotides matching TRBD1. Germline V gives CDR1 MDHEN, CDR2 SYDVKM. V was pared by 7 bases and J by 7 bases, with 4 bases of the junction left unmatched. The length of the CDR3 is 13 residues. CDR3 amino acids: CASIAGQGEKLFF. The CDR3 DNA is TGTGCCAGCATCGCGGGACAGGGTGAAAAACTGTTTTTT. Supplemented by reference TRBV28 and TRBJ1-4, the full variable domain reads DVKVTQSSRYLVKRTGEKVFLECVQDMDHENMFWYRQDPGLGLRLIYFSYDVKMKEKGDIPEGYSVSREKKERFSLILESASTNQTSMYLCASIAGQGEKLFFGSGTQLSVL.